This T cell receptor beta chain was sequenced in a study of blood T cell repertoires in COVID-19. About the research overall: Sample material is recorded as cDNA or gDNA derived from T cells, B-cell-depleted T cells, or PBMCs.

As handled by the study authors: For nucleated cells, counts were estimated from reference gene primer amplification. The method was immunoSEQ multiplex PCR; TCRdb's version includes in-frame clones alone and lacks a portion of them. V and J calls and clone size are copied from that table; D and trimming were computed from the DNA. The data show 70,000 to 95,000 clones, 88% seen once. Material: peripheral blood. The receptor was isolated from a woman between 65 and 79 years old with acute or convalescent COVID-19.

Here the CDR3 DNA reads TGTGCCAGTACAATGGTCAGGGGGCAAGGGAGCACTGAAGCTTTCTTT. Protein sequence: CASTMVRGQGSTEAFF. The rearrangement joins TRBV19 to TRBJ1-1; TRBD1 aligns across 8 bases. The CDR3 is 16 residues long. V trimming: 7 bases; J trimming: 4 bases; junction bases outside the gene matches: 14. Per germline, CDR1 LNHDA and CDR2 SQIVND (reference sequence).